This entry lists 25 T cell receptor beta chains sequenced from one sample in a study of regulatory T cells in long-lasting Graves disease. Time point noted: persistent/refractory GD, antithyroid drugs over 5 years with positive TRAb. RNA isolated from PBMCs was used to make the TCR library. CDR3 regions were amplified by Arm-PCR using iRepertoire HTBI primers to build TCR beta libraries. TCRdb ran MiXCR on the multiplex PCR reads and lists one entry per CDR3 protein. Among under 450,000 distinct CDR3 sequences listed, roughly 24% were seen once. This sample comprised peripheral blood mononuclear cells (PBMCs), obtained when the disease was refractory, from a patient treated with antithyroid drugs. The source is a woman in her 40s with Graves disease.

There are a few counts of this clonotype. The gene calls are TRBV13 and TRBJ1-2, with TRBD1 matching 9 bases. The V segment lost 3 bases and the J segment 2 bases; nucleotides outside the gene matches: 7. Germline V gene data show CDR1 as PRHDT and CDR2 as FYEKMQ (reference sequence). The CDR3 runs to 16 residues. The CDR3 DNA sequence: TGTGCCAGCAGCTTCTGGACAGGGGAAGTAAACTATGGCTACACCTTC. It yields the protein CASSFWTGEVNYGYTF.

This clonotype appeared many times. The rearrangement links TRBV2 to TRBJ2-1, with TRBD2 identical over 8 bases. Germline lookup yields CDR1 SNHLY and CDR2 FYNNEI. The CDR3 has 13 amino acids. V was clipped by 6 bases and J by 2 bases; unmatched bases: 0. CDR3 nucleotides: TGTGCCAGCAGGGGACTAGCCTACAATGAGCAGTTCTTC. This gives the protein CASRGLAYNEQFF.

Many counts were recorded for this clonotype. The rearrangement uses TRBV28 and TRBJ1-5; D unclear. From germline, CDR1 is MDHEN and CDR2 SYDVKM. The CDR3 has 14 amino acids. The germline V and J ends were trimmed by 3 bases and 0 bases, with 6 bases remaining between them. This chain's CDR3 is CASSFKGSNQPQHF. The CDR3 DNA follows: TGTGCCAGCAGTTTTAAAGGTAGCAATCAGCCCCAGCATTTT.

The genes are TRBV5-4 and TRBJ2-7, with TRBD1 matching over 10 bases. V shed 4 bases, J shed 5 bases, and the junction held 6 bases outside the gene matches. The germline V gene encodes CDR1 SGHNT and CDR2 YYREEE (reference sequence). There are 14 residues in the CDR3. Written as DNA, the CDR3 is TGTGCCAGCAGCACCAGACAGGGGGCGGACGAGCAGTACTTC. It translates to CASSTRQGADEQYF.

CDR3 residues: CASSLLASGNTGELFF. The CDR3 DNA is TGCGCCAGCAGCTTGTTGGCTAGCGGAAACACCGGGGAGCTGTTTTTT. The chain uses TRBV5-1 and TRBJ2-2; TRBD2 matches 7 bases. The CDR3 sequence is 16 residues long. V was pared by 1 base and J by 2 bases, with 5 bases of the junction left unmatched. The germline CDR1 and CDR2 sequences are SGHRS and YFSETQ.

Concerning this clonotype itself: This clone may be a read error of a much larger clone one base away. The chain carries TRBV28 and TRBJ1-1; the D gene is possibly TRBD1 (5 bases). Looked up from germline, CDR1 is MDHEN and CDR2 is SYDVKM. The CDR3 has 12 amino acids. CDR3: CASSRFGTVAFF. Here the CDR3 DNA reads TGTGCCAGCAGCCGCTTCGGGACTGTAGCTTTCTTT. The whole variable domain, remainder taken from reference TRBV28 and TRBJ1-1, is DVKVTQSSRYLVKRTGEKVFLECVQDMDHENMFWYRQDPGLGLRLIYFSYDVKMKEKGDIPEGYSVSREKKERFSLILESASTNQTSMYLCASSRFGTVAFFGQGTRLTVV.

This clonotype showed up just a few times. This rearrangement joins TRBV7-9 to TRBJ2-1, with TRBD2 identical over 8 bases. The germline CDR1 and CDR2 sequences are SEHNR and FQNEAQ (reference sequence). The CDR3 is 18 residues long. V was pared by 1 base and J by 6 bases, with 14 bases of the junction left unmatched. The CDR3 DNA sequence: TGTGCCAGCAGCTTAGGTTTGCAGCGGATACGGGGGGGCAATGAGCAGTTCTTC. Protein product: CASSLGLQRIRGGNEQFF.

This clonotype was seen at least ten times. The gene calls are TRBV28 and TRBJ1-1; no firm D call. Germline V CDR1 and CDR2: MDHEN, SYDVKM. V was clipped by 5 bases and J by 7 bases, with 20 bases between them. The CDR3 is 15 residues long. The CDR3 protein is CASSRGGSRGGEAFF. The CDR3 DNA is TGTGCCAGCAGTCGAGGCGGGTCTCGGGGTGGTGAAGCTTTCTTT.

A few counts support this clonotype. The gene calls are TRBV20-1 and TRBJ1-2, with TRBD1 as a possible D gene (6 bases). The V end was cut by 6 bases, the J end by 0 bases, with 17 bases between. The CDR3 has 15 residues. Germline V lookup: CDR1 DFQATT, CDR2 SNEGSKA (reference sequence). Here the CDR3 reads CSAPLGGRANYGYTF. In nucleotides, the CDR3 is TGCAGTGCCCCCCTTGGGGGGCGAGCTAACTATGGCTACACCTTC.

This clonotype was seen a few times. CDR3 sequence: CSARGGLAISYEQYF. CDR3 in DNA: TGCAGTGCTAGAGGTGGACTAGCGATATCCTACGAGCAGTACTTC. This chain connects TRBV20-1 to TRBJ2-7, with TRBD2 matching over 9 bases. V dropped 1 base and J dropped 1; count of bases not matched to a gene: 5. The CDR3 covers 15 residues. In germline, CDR1 is DFQATT, CDR2 SNEGSKA (reference sequence).

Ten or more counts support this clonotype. Here the CDR3 DNA reads TGTGCCAGCAGCTGGGACAGGGGGAGCAATCAGCCCCAGCATTTT. It is translated as CASSWDRGSNQPQHF. The chain carries TRBV7-8 and TRBJ1-5, with 11 nucleotides matching TRBD1. V lost 4 bases and J lost 1; bases outside the gene matches: 0. Germline V CDR1 and CDR2: SGHVS, FQNEAQ. The CDR3 loop spans 15 amino acids. Combining the CDR3 with reference TRBV7-8 and TRBJ1-5 gives the whole variable domain GAGVSQSPRYKVAKRGQDVALRCDPISGHVSLFWYQQALGQGPEFLTYFQNEAQLDKSGLPSDRFFAERPEGSVSTLKIQRTQQEDSAVYLCASSWDRGSNQPQHFGDGTRLSIL.

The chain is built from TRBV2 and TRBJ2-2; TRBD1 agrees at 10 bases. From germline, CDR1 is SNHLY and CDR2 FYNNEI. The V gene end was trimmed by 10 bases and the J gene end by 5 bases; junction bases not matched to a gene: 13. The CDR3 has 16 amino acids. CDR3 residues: CATEAGQGGRTGELFF. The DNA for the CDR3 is TGTGCCACAGAAGCTGGACAGGGGGGGCGAACCGGGGAGCTGTTTTTT.

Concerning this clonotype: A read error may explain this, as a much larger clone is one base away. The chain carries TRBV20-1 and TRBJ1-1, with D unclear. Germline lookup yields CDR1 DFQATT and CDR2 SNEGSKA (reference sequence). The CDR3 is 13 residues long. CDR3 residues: CSARVAGLTETFF. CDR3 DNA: TGCAGTGCTAGAGTCGCAGGACTCACTGAAACTTTCTTT.

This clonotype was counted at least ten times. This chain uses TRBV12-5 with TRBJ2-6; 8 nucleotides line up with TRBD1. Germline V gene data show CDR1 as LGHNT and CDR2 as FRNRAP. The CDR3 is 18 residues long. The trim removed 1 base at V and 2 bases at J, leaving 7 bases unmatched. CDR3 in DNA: TGTGCTAGTGGTTTGGGACAGGGGCATAACGCTGGGGCCAACGTCCTGACTTTC. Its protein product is CASGLGQGHNAGANVLTF. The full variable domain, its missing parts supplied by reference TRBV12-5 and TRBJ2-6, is DARVTQTPRHKVTEMGQEVTMRCQPILGHNTVFWYRQTMMQGLELLAYFRNRAPLDDSGMPKDRFSAEMPDATLATLKIQPSEPRDSAVYFCASGLGQGHNAGANVLTFGAGSRLTVL.

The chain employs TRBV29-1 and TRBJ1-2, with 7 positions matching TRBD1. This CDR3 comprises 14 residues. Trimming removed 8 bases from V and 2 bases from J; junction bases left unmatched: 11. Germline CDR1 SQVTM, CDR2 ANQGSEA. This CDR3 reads CSSAAGTDNYGYTF. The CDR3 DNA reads TGCAGCTCGGCAGCCGGGACAGACAACTATGGCTACACCTTC.

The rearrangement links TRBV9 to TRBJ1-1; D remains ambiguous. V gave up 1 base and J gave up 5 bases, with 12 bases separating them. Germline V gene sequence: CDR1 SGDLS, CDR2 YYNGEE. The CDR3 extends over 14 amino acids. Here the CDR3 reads CASSVRVFNTEAFF. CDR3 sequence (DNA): TGTGCCAGCAGCGTACGGGTATTTAATACTGAAGCTTTCTTT.

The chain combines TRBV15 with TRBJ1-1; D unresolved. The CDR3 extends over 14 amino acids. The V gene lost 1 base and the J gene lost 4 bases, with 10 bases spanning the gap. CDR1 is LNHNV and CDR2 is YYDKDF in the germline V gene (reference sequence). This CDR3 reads CATSRGSLGTEAFF. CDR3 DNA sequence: TGTGCCACCAGCAGAGGTAGCTTGGGCACTGAAGCTTTCTTT.

CDR3 DNA sequence: TGCGCCAGCAACCGAGGGATAAGCGGGAGTCAAGAGACCCAGTACTTC. Translation: CASNRGISGSQETQYF. The chain uses TRBV4-1 and TRBJ2-5, with 8 bases lining up with TRBD2. This CDR3 comprises 16 residues. Germline loops: CDR1 MGHRA, CDR2 YSYEKL. V shed 7 bases and J 2 bases; nucleotides not matched to a gene: 12.

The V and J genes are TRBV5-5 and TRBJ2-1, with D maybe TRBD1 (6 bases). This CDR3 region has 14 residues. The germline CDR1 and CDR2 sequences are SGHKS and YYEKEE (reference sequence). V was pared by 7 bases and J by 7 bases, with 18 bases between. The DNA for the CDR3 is TGTGCCAGCCAGAGGACAGATATGTGGAATGAGCAGTTCTTC. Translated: CASQRTDMWNEQFF.

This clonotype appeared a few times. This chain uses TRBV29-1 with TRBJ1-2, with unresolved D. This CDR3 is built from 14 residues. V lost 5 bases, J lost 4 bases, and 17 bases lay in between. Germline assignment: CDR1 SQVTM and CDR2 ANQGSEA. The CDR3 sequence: CSVRAGGGIYGYTF. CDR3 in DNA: TGCAGCGTTCGGGCCGGTGGAGGGATCTATGGCTACACCTTC.

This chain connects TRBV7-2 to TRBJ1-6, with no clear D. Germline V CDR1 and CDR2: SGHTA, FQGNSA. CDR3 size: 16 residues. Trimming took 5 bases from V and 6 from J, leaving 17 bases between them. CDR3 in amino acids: CASSRLSQRSNSPLHF. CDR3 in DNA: TGTGCCAGCAGCAGGTTGTCCCAACGATCTAATTCACCCCTCCACTTT.

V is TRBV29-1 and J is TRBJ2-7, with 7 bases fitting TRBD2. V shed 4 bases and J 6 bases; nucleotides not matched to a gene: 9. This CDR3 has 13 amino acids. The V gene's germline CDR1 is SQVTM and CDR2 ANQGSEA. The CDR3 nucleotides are TGCAGCGTTGGGGCAGCGGCGGGAGCCGAGCAGTACTTC. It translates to CSVGAAAGAEQYF.

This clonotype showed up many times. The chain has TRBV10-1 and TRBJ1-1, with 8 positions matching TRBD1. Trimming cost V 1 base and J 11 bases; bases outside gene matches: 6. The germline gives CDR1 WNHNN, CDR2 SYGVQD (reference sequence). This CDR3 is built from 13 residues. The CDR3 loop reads CASSEFRQGKAFF. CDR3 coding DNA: TGCGCCAGCAGTGAGTTTAGACAGGGGAAGGCTTTCTTT.

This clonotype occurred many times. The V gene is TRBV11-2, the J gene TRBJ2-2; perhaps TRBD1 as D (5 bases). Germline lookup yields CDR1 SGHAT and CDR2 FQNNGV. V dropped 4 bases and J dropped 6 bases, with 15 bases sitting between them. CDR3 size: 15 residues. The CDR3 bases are TGTGCCAGCAGCTCGGGCCTCCAGGGTCCCGGGGAGCTGTTTTTT. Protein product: CASSSGLQGPGELFF.

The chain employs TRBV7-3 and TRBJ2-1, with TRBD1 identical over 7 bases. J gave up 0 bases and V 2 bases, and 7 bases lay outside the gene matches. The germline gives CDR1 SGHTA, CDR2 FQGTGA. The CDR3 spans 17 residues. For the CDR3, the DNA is TGTGCCAGCAGCTTATTTGGGGCAGGGGGCTCCTACAATGAGCAGTTCTTC. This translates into CASSLFGAGGSYNEQFF.